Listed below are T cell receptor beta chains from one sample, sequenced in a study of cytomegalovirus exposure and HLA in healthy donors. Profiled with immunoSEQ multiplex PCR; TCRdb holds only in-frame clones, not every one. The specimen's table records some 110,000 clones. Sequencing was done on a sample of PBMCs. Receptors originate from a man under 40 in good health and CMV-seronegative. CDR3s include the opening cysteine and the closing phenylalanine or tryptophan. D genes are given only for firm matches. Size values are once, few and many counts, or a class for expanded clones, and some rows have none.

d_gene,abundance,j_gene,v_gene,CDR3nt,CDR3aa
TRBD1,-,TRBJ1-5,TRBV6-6,TGTGCCAGCAGCCAGGGACAGCATTCGCGTCAGCCCCAGCATTTT,CASSQGQHSRQPQHF
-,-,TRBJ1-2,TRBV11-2,TGTGCCAGCAGCCCCGGGGGGAGTCTGACGAGGGGCTACACCTTC,CASSPGGSLTRGYTF
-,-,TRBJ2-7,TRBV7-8,TGTGCCAGCAGCCCCGACAGTTTTTCCTACGAGCAGTACTTC,CASSPDSFSYEQYF
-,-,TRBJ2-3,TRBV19,TGTGCCAGTACCATAGGGGGCACAGATACGCAGTATTTT,CASTIGGTDTQYF
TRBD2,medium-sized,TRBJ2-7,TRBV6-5,TGTGCCAGCAGTTACTCGAGTCTAGCGGGGTACTACGAGCAGTACTTC,CASSYSSLAGYYEQYF
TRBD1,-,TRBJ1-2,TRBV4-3,TGCGCCAGCAGCCAAGGACAGGGCGATGGCTACACCTTC,CASSQGQGDGYTF
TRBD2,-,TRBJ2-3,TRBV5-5,TGTGCCAGCAGCGTGGGACTAGGGGATTATACGCAGTATTTT,CASSVGLGDYTQYF
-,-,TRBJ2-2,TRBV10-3,TGTGCCATCAGTGACCCTTCCTTAGTTCGGGGGGCGCTGGCCGGGGAGCTGTTTTTT,CAISDPSLVRGALAGELFF
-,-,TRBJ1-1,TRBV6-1,TGTGCCAGCAGCAGGGGCACTGAAGCTTTCTTT,CASSRGTEAFF
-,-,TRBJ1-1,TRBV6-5,TGTGCCAGCAGTTACTCGATGACAGGTATGAACACTGAAGCTTTCTTT,CASSYSMTGMNTEAFF
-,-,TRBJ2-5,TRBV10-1,TGCGCCAGCAGTCGCCCCAGGACATCGGCGTACCAAGAGACCCAGTACTTC,CASSRPRTSAYQETQYF
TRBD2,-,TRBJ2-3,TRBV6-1,TGTGCCAGCAGTGATGTAGCGGGGGCCGGACTTAGCACAGATACGCAGTATTTT,CASSDVAGAGLSTDTQYF
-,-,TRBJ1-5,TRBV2,TGTGCCAGCAGTGAAGTAAAGGGGCTGCAGCCCCAGCATTTT,CASSEVKGLQPQHF
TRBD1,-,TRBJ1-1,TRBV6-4,TGTGCCAGCAGTGAGGGACAGGACCACACTGAAGCTTTCTTT,CASSEGQDHTEAFF
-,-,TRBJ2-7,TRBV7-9,TGTGCCAGCAGTTACACCCCCTACGAGCAGTACTTC,CASSYTPYEQYF
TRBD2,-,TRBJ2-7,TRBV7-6,TGTGCCAGCAGCTTAGGCGGGAGCCGAGGACTAGCGGGGTACTACGAGCAGTACTTC,CASSLGGSRGLAGYYEQYF